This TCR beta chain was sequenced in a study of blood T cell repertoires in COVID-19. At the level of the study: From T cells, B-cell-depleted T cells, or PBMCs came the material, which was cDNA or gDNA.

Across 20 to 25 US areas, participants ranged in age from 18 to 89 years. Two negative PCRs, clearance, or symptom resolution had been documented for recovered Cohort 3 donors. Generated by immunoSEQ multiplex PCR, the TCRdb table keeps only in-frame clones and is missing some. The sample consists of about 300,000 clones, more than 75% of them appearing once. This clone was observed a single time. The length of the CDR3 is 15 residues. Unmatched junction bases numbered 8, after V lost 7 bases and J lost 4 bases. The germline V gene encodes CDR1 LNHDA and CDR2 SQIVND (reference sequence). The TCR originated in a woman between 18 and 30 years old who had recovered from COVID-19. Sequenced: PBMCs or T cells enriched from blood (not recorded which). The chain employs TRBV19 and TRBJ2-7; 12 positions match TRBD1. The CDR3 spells CASTTGTGGRYEQYF. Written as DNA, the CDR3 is TGTGCCAGTACCACGGGGACAGGGGGCAGGTACGAGCAGTACTTC.